The next 28 T cell receptor beta chains were all read from a single sample in a study of T cell responses to AZD1222 COVID-19 vaccine. The method was immunoSEQ multiplex PCR; TCRdb's version includes in-frame clones alone and lacks a portion of them. The data hold 75,000 to 90,000 clones, with roughly 80% observed a single time. The sequences come from peripheral blood, collected on day 0 of AZD1222 vaccination. These receptors all stem from an adult in good health.

This CDR3 reads CAVGTTGELFF. CDR3 sequence (DNA): TGTGCCGTAGGGACCACCGGGGAGCTGTTTTTT. This chain connects TRBV6-5 to TRBJ2-2; D is tentatively TRBD1 or TRBD2 (5 bases each). Trimming stripped 11 bases from V and 4 bases from J, with 8 bases between. Germline CDR1 MNHEY, CDR2 SVGAGI. There are 11 residues in the CDR3.

The chain links TRBV10-3 to TRBJ1-2; 12 bases match TRBD1. With V trimmed by 8 bases and J by 7 bases, 14 bases remained unmatched. CDR1 ENHRY and CDR2 SYGVKD come from the germline V gene. This CDR3 is built from 16 residues. CDR3 region: CAIGSVAGQGASGYTF. CDR3 DNA sequence: TGTGCCATCGGTTCTGTTGCGGGACAGGGGGCATCTGGCTACACCTTC.

The chain recombines TRBV2 with TRBJ2-7, with 7 bases identical to TRBD2. The CDR3 is made up of 14 amino acids. The junction had 9 bases not matched to a gene; V was cut back by 4 bases and J by 6 bases. Germline CDR1 is SNHLY and CDR2 is FYNNEI. DNA for the CDR3: TGTGCCAGCAGTGTCCTAAGGGAGGGAGGCGAGCAGTACTTC. It encodes CASSVLREGGEQYF.

The chain is built from TRBV6-2 or TRBV6-3 and TRBJ2-6, with D possibly called TRBD1 or TRBD2 (5 bases each). The CDR3 totals 18 residues. CDR1 MNHEY and CDR2 SVGEGT come from the germline V gene. Trimming took off 6 bases at V and 0 bases at J, with 18 bases between the two ends. CDR3 region: CASSPQGRKNSGANVLTF. Written as DNA, the CDR3 is TGTGCCAGCAGCCCTCAGGGACGGAAGAACTCTGGGGCCAACGTCCTGACTTTC.

This clone was found once. V and J are TRBV15 and TRBJ2-5; maybe TRBD1 (6 bases). CDR3 size: 15 residues. The germline CDR1 and CDR2 sequences are LNHNV and YYDKDF (reference sequence). V gave up 0 bases and J gave up 2 bases, with 10 bases separating them. The CDR3 is CATSRDMRGQETQYF. CDR3 DNA sequence: TGTGCCACCAGCAGAGATATGAGGGGGCAAGAGACCCAGTACTTC.

The genes are TRBV7-9 and TRBJ2-5; 7 nucleotides align to TRBD2. The CDR3 covers 14 residues. Germline values: CDR1 SEHNR, CDR2 FQNEAQ (reference sequence). Trimming at V came to 6 bases and at J to 2 bases, leaving 6 bases not matched to a gene. CDR3 loop: CASSLGREQETQYF. As DNA, the CDR3 is TGTGCCAGCAGTCTAGGGAGGGAGCAAGAGACCCAGTACTTC.

In DNA, the CDR3 is TGCGCCAGCAGCTTGGACACTATTAATGAAAAACTGTTTTTT. This sequence encodes CASSLDTINEKLFF. The J gene is TRBJ1-4, the V gene TRBV5-1; D remains ambiguous. In germline, CDR1 is SGHRS, CDR2 YFSETQ. The germline V and J ends were trimmed by 0 bases and 4 bases, with 7 bases remaining between them. The CDR3 has 14 amino acids.

The chain combines TRBV19 with TRBJ2-1; no firm D call. Germline assignment: CDR1 LNHDA and CDR2 SQIVND (reference sequence). The CDR3 is 13 residues long. V was pared by 5 bases and J by 2 bases, with 7 bases between. DNA of the CDR3: TGTGCCAGTAGTGCCCCGGCCTACAATGAGCAGTTCTTC. This codes for CASSAPAYNEQFF.

The chain uses TRBV19 and TRBJ2-2, with 15 bases identical to TRBD2. The V and J ends lost 4 bases and 5 bases, in that order; junction bases with no gene match: 5. The CDR3 runs to 17 residues. Germline CDR1 is LNHDA and CDR2 is SQIVND (reference sequence). DNA of the CDR3: TGTGCCAGTAGTACACTCGGGACTAGCGGGAGGACCGGGGAGCTGTTTTTT. It translates to CASSTLGTSGRTGELFF. The whole variable domain, remainder taken from reference TRBV19 and TRBJ2-2, is DGGITQSPKYLFRKEGQNVTLSCEQNLNHDAMYWYRQDPGQGLRLIYYSQIVNDFQKGDIAEGYSVSREKKESFPLTVTSAQKNPTAFYLCASSTLGTSGRTGELFFGEGSRLTVL.

CDR3 protein: CASSLGLAASTDTQYF. As DNA, the CDR3 is TGTGCCAGCAGCTTAGGGCTAGCGGCTAGCACAGATACGCAGTATTTT. The V gene is TRBV7-2, the J gene TRBJ2-3; 7 bases agree with TRBD2. The CDR3 is 16 residues long. Trimming at V came to 1 base and at J to 0 bases, leaving 4 bases not matched to a gene. Germline V gene data show CDR1 as SGHTA and CDR2 as FQGNSA.

The CDR3 spells CASSYAFGEDEQFF. The CDR3 region has the DNA TGTGCCAGCAGTTACGCGTTCGGGGAGGATGAGCAGTTCTTC. This rearrangement joins TRBV6-5 to TRBJ2-1; weak D call: TRBD2 (6 bases). Germline CDR1 is MNHEY and CDR2 is SVGAGI. V was pared by 2 bases and J by 8 bases, with 13 bases between. The CDR3 length is 14 residues.

The rearrangement uses TRBV19 and TRBJ1-5, with 7 nucleotides matching TRBD1. CDR3 length equals 15 residues. The junction had 8 bases not matched to a gene; V was cut back by 9 bases and J by 0 bases. Germline lookup yields CDR1 LNHDA and CDR2 SQIVND (reference sequence). The CDR3 loop reads CASLKTGDSNQPQHF. CDR3 coding DNA: TGTGCCAGCCTGAAAACAGGGGATAGCAATCAGCCCCAGCATTTT. The full variable domain, with the rest looked up from reference TRBV19 and TRBJ1-5, is DGGITQSPKYLFRKEGQNVTLSCEQNLNHDAMYWYRQDPGQGLRLIYYSQIVNDFQKGDIAEGYSVSREKKESFPLTVTSAQKNPTAFYLCASLKTGDSNQPQHFGDGTRLSIL.

The chain is built from TRBV7-9 and TRBJ1-4, with a weak D call TRBD1 (6 bases). This CDR3 has 14 amino acids. Germline CDR1 reads SEHNR; CDR2 reads FQNEAQ (reference sequence). Deletions cut 5 bases from V and 8 bases from J, with 15 bases between. The CDR3 here is CASSPTGTGEKLFF. In DNA, the CDR3 is TGTGCCAGCAGCCCTACAGGGACGGGCGAAAAACTGTTTTTT.

The chain recombines TRBV6-1 with TRBJ1-1; D gene ambiguous. This CDR3 has 12 amino acids. Between the trimmed V and J ends, which lost 6 bases and 6 bases, there was a span of 11 bases. In germline, CDR1 is MNHNS, CDR2 SASEGT. The CDR3 region is CASSPLVPEAFF. CDR3 nucleotide sequence: TGTGCCAGCAGCCCCCTAGTCCCTGAAGCTTTCTTT.

This clone rates as medium-sized. This chain connects TRBV11-3 to TRBJ1-1, with D perhaps matching TRBD1 (6 bases). Trimming cost V 5 bases and J 11 bases, with 15 bases left between them. Germline V gives CDR1 SGHNT, CDR2 YENEEA. The length of the CDR3 is 12 residues. The CDR3 reads CASSQGQGRAFF. CDR3 nucleotide sequence: TGTGCCAGCAGCCAGGGGCAGGGTAGGGCTTTCTTT.

This clone was counted once. V gene TRBV30 combines with J gene TRBJ1-5; the D is unclear. The CDR3 length is 13 residues. The V and J ends lost 1 base and 2 bases respectively, with 6 bases between them. Germline-derived CDR1 and CDR2 are GTSNPN and SVGIG (reference sequence). CDR3 sequence reads: CAWSGGGNQPQHF. CDR3 in DNA: TGTGCCTGGAGTGGGGGAGGCAATCAGCCCCAGCATTTT.

This clone was seen only a few times. The CDR3 spells CASSALAGGPYEQFF. CDR3 DNA: TGTGCCAGCAGCGCACTAGCGGGAGGGCCCTATGAGCAGTTCTTC. The rearrangement uses TRBV5-4 and TRBJ2-1, with 13 positions matching TRBD2. J gave up 8 bases and V 4 bases, and 6 bases lay outside the gene matches. The CDR3 has 15 residues. Germline V gene data show CDR1 as SGHNT and CDR2 as YYREEE (reference sequence).

The count of this clone is one. The V gene is TRBV30, the J gene TRBJ1-6, with D hard to call. Germline V gene data show CDR1 as GTSNPN and CDR2 as SVGIG (reference sequence). The CDR3 is made up of 15 amino acids. Trimming removed 2 bases at V and 4 bases at J, with 12 bases between. CDR3 DNA sequence: TGTGCCTGGAGTCCTTCGTGGGGTTATAATTCACCCCTCCACTTT. Translated: CAWSPSWGYNSPLHF.

This chain links TRBV6-5 with TRBJ1-1; D is possibly TRBD1 (5 bases). Per germline, CDR1 MNHEY and CDR2 SVGAGI. The CDR3 is 16 amino acids. With 2 bases removed from V and 2 bases from J, the gap between germline ends came to 15 bases. The CDR3 nucleotides are TGTGCCAGCAGTTACCCCCGGCAGGGTGGAAACACTGAAGCTTTCTTT. Protein: CASSYPRQGGNTEAFF.

This clone turned up a few times. The chain recombines TRBV6-9 with TRBJ2-5; no firm D call. Germline V CDR1 and CDR2: MNHGY, SVAAGI. The V gene lost 4 bases and the J gene lost 2 bases, with 5 bases spanning the gap. The CDR3 runs 12 residues. Here the CDR3 reads CASSSAQETQYF. DNA for the CDR3: TGTGCCAGCAGTTCAGCGCAAGAGACCCAGTACTTC.

In regard to this clone: The sample contains more than one DNA sequence encoding this CDR3. The chain links TRBV19 to TRBJ2-5; perhaps TRBD1 as D (6 bases). The CDR3 covers 11 residues. Germline CDR1 is LNHDA and CDR2 is SQIVND (reference sequence). With 9 bases removed from V and 4 bases from J, the gap between germline ends came to 9 bases. The CDR3 region has the DNA TGTGCCAGCAGGGGTGGAGAGACCCAGTACTTC. Amino acid sequence: CASRGGETQYF. The variable domain in full, with the rest retrieved from reference TRBV19 and TRBJ2-5, is DGGITQSPKYLFRKEGQNVTLSCEQNLNHDAMYWYRQDPGQGLRLIYYSQIVNDFQKGDIAEGYSVSREKKESFPLTVTSAQKNPTAFYLCASRGGETQYFGPGTRLLVL.

The chain combines TRBV11-2 with TRBJ1-1; D remains ambiguous. Germline CDR1 SGHAT, CDR2 FQNNGV. CDR3 size: 15 residues. The V end lost 0 bases, the J end lost 1 base, and 9 bases lay between the germline ends. The chain's CDR3 is CASSLDPMPNTEAFF. In nucleotides, the CDR3 is TGTGCCAGCAGCTTAGACCCGATGCCGAACACTGAAGCTTTCTTT.

The rearrangement uses TRBV6-2 or TRBV6-3 and TRBJ2-3, with 7 nucleotides matching TRBD2. Unmatched junction bases numbered 18, after V lost 4 bases and J lost 2 bases. CDR1 MNHEY and CDR2 SVGEGT come from the germline V gene. The CDR3 is 19 amino acids. The CDR3 sequence: CASSSNTWTSSKPTDTQYF. The CDR3 DNA sequence: TGTGCCAGCAGTTCGAACACGTGGACTAGTTCGAAACCCACAGATACGCAGTATTTT.

The V and J genes are TRBV10-2 and TRBJ1-6, with TRBD1 identical over 7 bases. Unmatched junction bases numbered 7, after V lost 6 bases and J lost 8 bases. The CDR3 loop spans 14 amino acids. Germline CDR1 reads WSHSY; CDR2 reads SAAADI. The DNA of the CDR3 is TGCGCCAGCAGCGAAAGGGGGCACGATTCACCCCTCCACTTT. Amino acid sequence: CASSERGHDSPLHF.

The chain joins TRBV11-2 to TRBJ2-1, with 8 bases identical to TRBD2. The germline gives CDR1 SGHAT, CDR2 FQNNGV. V lost 8 bases, J lost 2 bases, and 5 bases stayed unmatched. This CDR3 has 14 amino acids. In DNA, the CDR3 is TGTGCCAGCGGAACGGGACTAGCCTACAATGAGCAGTTCTTC. Its protein is CASGTGLAYNEQFF.

This rearrangement joins TRBV27 to TRBJ2-7; TRBD1 is a possible D gene (5 bases). The CDR3 contains 15 residues. Per the germline V gene, CDR1 is MNHEY and CDR2 is SMNVEV (reference sequence). V gave up 4 bases and J gave up 3 bases, with 16 bases separating them. In nucleotides, the CDR3 is TGTGCCAGCAGTTCCCCGAGGACATCGTACTACGAGCAGTACTTC. Translating gives CASSSPRTSYYEQYF.

The chain employs TRBV12-3 or TRBV12-4 and TRBJ1-1, with D hard to call. CDR3 size: 13 residues. V dropped 5 bases and J dropped 2 bases, with 9 bases sitting between them. The CDR3 reads CASSRHQNTEAFF. CDR3 coding DNA: TGTGCCAGCAGTCGACACCAAAACACTGAAGCTTTCTTT.

This sequence joins TRBV18 and TRBJ1-2; 7 positions agree with TRBD1. Germline V gene data show CDR1 as KGHSH and CDR2 as LQKENI. V shed 1 base and J 8 bases; nucleotides not matched to a gene: 4. The length of the CDR3 is 13 residues. The CDR3 loop reads CASSPQGARGYTF. The DNA for the CDR3 is TGTGCCAGCTCACCACAGGGGGCGCGAGGCTACACCTTC. Variable domain in full (rest from reference TRBV18 and TRBJ1-2): NAGVMQNPRHLVRRRGQEARLRCSPMKGHSHVYWYRQLPEEGLKFMVYLQKENIIDESGMPKERFSAEFPKEGPSILRIQQVVRGDSAAYFCASSPQGARGYTFGSGTRLTVV.